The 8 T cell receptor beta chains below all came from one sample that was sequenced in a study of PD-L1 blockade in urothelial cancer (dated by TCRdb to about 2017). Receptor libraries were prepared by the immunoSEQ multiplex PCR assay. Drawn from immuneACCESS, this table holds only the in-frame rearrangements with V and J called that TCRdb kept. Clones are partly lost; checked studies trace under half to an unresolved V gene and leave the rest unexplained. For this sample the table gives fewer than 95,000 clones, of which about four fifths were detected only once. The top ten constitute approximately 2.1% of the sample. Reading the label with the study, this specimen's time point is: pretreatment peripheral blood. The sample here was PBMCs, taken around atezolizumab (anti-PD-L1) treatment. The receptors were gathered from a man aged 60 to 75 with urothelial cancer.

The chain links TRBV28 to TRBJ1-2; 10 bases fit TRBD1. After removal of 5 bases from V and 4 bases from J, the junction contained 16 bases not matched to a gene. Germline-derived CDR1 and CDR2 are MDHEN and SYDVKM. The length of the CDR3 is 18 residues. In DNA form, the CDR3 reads TGTGCCAGCAGTCCCCGCTTTGACAGGGGGCGCACCAGCTATGGCTACACCTTC. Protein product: CASSPRFDRGRTSYGYTF.

The CDR3 region is CAGTSGNLNNYGYTF. The CDR3 region has the DNA TGTGCCGGGACATCCGGCAACTTAAATAACTATGGCTACACCTTC. V gene TRBV2 combines with J gene TRBJ1-2; perhaps TRBD1 as D (6 bases). Trimming pared 11 bases from V and 1 base from J, leaving 20 bases between. CDR1 and CDR2 (germline): SNHLY, FYNNEI. The CDR3 spans 15 residues. Full variable domain (missing parts from reference TRBV2 and TRBJ1-2): EPEVTQTPSHQVTQMGQEVILRCVPISNHLYFYWYRQILGQKVEFLVSFYNNEISEKSEIFDDQFSVERPDGSNFTLKIRSTKLEDSAMYFCAGTSGNLNNYGYTFGSGTRLTVV.

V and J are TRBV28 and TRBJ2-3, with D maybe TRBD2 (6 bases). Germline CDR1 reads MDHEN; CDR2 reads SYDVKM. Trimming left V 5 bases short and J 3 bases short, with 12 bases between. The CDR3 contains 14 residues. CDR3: CASSTAGLTDTQYF. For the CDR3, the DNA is TGTGCCAGCAGTACAGCGGGTCTAACAGATACGCAGTATTTT. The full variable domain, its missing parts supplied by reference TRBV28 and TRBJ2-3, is DVKVTQSSRYLVKRTGEKVFLECVQDMDHENMFWYRQDPGLGLRLIYFSYDVKMKEKGDIPEGYSVSREKKERFSLILESASTNQTSMYLCASSTAGLTDTQYFGPGTRLTVL.

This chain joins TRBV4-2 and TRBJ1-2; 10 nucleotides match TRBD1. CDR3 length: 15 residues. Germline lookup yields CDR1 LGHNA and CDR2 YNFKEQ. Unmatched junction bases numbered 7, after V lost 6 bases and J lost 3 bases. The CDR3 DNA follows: TGTGCCAGCAGGAGGACAGGGGGAAGGGACTATGGCTACACCTTC. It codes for CASRRTGGRDYGYTF.

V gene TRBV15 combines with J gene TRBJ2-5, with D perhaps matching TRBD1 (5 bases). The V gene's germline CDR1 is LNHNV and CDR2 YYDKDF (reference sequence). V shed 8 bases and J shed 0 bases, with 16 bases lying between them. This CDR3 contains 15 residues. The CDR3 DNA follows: TGTGCCACCGGACCCCGACAGAGGTACCAAGAGACCCAGTACTTC. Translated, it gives CATGPRQRYQETQYF.

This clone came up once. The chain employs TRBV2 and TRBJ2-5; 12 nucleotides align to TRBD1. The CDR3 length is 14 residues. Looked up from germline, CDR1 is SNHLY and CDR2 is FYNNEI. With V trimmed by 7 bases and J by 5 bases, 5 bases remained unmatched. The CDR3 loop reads CASTRDRGLETQYF. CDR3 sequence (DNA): TGTGCCAGCACCCGGGACAGGGGGCTTGAGACCCAGTACTTC.

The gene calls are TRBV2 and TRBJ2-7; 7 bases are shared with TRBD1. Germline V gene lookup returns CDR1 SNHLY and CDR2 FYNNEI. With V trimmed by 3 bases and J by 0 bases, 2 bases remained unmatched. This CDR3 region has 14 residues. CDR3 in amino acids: CASSDRGTSYEQYF. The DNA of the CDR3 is TGTGCCAGCAGTGACAGGGGGACCTCCTACGAGCAGTACTTC.

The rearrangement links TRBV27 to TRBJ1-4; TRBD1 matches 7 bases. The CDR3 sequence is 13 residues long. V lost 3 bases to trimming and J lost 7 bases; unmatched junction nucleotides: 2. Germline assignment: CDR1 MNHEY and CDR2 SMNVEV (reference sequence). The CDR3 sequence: CASSLDRSEKLFF. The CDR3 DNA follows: TGTGCCAGCAGTTTGGACAGGAGTGAAAAACTGTTTTTT.